This TCR beta chain was captured in a study of beta chain features in type 1 diabetes. Whole-study findings and limits: Among type 1 diabetes patients, VDJ junctions had fewer insertions and more deletions. Type 1 diabetes patients showed a moderate but significant shortening of TCRB CDR3s in all four CD4+ subsets.

Notes on this clone: The antigen is unknown.

The entirety of the isolated RNA underwent reverse transcription, so expressed TCRB transcripts were sequenced. Roughly 3.5 million reads per sample on average were obtained from naive, central memory and regulatory T cell samples. Using immunoSEQ multiplex PCR, the repertoire was profiled, and TCRdb retains in-frame clones only, with some absent. The sample has 970,000 or so clones, 15% to 20% seen once. The CDR3 spans 15 residues. Trimming cost V 5 bases and J 15 bases; bases outside gene matches: 18. Germline V CDR1 and CDR2: SGHTA, FQGNSA. Sequencing input: naive CD4+ T cells from blood. The clonotype was recovered from a woman younger than 30 in good health. The chain has TRBV7-2 and TRBJ2-1, with 8 bases lining up with TRBD2. CDR3 region: CASSQPPGTSGRSFF. The DNA for the CDR3 is TGTGCCAGCAGCCAACCCCCCGGCACTAGCGGTCGTTCGTTCTTC.